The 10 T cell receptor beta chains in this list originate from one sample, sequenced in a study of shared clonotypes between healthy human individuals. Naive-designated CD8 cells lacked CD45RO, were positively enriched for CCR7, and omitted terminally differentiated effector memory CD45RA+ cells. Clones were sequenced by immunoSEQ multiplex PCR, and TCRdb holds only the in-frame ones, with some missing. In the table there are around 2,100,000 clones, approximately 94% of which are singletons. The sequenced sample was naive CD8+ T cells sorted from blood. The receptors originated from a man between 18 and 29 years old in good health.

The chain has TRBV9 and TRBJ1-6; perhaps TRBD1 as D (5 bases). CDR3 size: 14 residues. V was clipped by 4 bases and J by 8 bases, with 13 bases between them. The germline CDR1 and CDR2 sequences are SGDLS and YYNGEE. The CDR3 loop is CASSLTGDYSPLHF. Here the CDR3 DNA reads TGTGCCAGCAGCTTAACGGGGGATTATTCACCCCTCCACTTT.

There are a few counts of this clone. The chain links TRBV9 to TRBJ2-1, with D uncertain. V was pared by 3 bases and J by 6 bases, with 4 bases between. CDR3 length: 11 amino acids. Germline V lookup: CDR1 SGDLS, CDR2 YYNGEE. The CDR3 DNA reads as TGTGCCAGCAGCGACTCCAATGAGCAGTTCTTC. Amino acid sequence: CASSDSNEQFF.

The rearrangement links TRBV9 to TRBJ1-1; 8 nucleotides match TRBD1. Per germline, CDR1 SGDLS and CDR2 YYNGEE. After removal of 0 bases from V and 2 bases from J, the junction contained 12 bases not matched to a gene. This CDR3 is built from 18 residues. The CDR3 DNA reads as TGTGCCAGCAGCGTAGTATCGCAGGGGGCATTCGGAAACACTGAAGCTTTCTTT. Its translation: CASSVVSQGAFGNTEAFF.

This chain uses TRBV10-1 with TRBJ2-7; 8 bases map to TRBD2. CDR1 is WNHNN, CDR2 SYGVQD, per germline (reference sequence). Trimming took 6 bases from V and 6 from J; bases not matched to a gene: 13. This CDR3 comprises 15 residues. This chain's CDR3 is CASSDGREGQGEQYF. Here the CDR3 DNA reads TGCGCCAGCAGCGACGGCCGGGAGGGCCAGGGCGAGCAGTACTTC.

The CDR3: CASSGDRVDYGYTF. As DNA, the CDR3 is TGTGCCAGCAGCGGGGACAGGGTGGACTATGGCTACACCTTC. This rearrangement joins TRBV6-6 to TRBJ1-2; 9 bases match TRBD1. V shed 6 bases, J shed 3 bases, and the junction held 5 bases outside the gene matches. Germline-derived CDR1 and CDR2 are MNHNY and SVGAGI (reference sequence). There are 14 residues in the CDR3.

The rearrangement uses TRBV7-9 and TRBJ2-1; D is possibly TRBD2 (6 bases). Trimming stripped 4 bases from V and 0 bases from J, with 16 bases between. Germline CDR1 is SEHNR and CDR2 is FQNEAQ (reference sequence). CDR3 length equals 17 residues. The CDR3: CASSSTLGDFSYNEQFF. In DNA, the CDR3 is TGTGCCAGCAGCTCCACCTTAGGGGACTTCTCCTACAATGAGCAGTTCTTC.

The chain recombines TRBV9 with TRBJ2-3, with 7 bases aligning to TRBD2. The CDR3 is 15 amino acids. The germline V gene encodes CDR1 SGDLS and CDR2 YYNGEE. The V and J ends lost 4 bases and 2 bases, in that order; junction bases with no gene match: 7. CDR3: CASSPWGGDTDTQYF. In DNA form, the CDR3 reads TGTGCCAGCAGCCCTTGGGGGGGGGACACAGATACGCAGTATTTT.

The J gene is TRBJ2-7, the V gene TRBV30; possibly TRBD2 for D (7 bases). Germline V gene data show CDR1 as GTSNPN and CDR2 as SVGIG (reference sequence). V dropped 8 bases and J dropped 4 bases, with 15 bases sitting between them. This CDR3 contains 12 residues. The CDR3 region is CAGEGGTYEQYF. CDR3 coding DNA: TGTGCCGGGGAGGGAGGGACATACGAGCAGTACTTC.

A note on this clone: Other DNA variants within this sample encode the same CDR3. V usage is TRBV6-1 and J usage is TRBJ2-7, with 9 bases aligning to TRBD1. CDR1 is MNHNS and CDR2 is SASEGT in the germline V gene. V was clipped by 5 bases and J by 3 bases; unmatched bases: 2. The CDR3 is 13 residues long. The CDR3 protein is CASSQDRGYEQYF. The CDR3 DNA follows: TGTGCCAGCAGTCAGGACAGGGGCTACGAGCAGTACTTC.

CDR3 region: CATHSSSYNEQFF. CDR3 coding DNA: TGTGCCACCCATAGTAGCTCCTACAATGAGCAGTTCTTC. The J gene is TRBJ2-1, the V gene TRBV25-1; D is undetermined. The germline gives CDR1 MGHDK, CDR2 SYGVNS. The CDR3 has 13 amino acids. V lost 10 bases and J lost 0, with 10 bases in between. Using reference TRBV25-1 and TRBJ2-1 for the parts outside the CDR3, the full variable domain is EADIYQTPRYLVIGTGKKITLECSQTMGHDKMYWYQQDPGMELHLIHYSYGVNSTEKGDLSSESTVSRIRTEHFPLTLESARPSHTSQYLCATHSSSYNEQFFGPGTRLTVL.